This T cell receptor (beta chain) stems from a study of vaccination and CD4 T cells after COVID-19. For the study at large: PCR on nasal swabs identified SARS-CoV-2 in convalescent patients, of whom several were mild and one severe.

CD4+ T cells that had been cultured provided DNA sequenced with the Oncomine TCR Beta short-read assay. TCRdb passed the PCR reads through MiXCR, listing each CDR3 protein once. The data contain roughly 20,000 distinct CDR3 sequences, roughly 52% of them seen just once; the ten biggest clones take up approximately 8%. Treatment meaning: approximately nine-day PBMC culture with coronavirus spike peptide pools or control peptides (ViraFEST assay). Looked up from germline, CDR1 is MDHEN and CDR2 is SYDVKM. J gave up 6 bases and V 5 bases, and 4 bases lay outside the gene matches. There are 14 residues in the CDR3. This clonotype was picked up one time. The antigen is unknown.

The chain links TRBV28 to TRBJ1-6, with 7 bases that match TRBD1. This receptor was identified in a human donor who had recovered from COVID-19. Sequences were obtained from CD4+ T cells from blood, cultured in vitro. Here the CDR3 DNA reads TGTGCCAGCAGTATTGGGACAGTTAATTCACCCCTCCACTTT. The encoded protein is CASSIGTVNSPLHF.